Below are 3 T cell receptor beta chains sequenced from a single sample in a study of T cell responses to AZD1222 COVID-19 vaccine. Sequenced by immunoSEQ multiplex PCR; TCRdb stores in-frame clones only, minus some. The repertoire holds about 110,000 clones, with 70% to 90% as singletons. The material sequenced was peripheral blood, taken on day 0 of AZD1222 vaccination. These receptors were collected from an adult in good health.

CDR3 DNA: TGTGCCAGCGGGGACAGCGCTGAGACCCAGTACTTC. This encodes CASGDSAETQYF. This chain connects TRBV2 to TRBJ2-5, with 7 positions matching TRBD1. The trim removed 8 bases at V and 5 bases at J, leaving 5 bases unmatched. The CDR3 totals 12 residues. Looked up from germline, CDR1 is SNHLY and CDR2 is FYNNEI.

DNA of the CDR3: TGTGCCAGCAGCAAAAGACAGGGGGCCGATTCACCCCTCCACTTT. It specifies CASSKRQGADSPLHF. The chain is built from TRBV9 and TRBJ1-6, with TRBD1 matching over 10 bases. The CDR3 length is 15 residues. Germline trimming cut 4 bases from V and 8 bases from J; bases unmatched to any gene: 6. The germline CDR1 and CDR2 sequences are SGDLS and YYNGEE.

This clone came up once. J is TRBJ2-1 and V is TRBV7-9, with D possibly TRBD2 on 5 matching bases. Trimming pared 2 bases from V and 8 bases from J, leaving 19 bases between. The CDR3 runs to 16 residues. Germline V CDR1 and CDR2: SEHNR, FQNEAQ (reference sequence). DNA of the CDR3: TGTGCCAGCAGCTTAAGTGGGCTGAGGGAAAGACATGAGCAGTTCTTC. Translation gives CASSLSGLRERHEQFF.